The text below deals with one T cell receptor beta chain. The antigen this receptor binds is unknown. One base away there is no much larger clone; base qualities are not given. Bulk unsorted tissue served as the source for RNA extraction, and RNA quality was assessed using a NanoDrop ND-1000 and an Agilent 2100. Donors were newly diagnosed lung cancer patients admitted for thoracic surgery in China between August and November 2014, without prior chemotherapy. Patients who had received previous radiotherapy or chemotherapy, or who had another concurrent cancer, were excluded from the study. Surgical tissue pieces of roughly 1-2 cm3 were preserved in RNAlater solution and stored at -80 °C until use. Library prep was done by multiplex PCR. The data were produced on an Illumina HiSeq 2500. TCRbeta libraries were built by three rounds of nested PCR using primers (Table S4), following protocols modified from ARM-PCR. Before sequencing, PCR products of 200-500 bp were cut from the gel and purified using the QIAquick gel extraction kit. On the authors' methods: Trimmomatic was used to clean the reads, FLASH was used to merge the reads into complete CDR3 sequences, and MiTCR was used to assign the reads to V(D)J germline segments. VDJtools was used to compute clonal diversity as the inverse Simpson's index. In-frame sequences lacking a premature stop codon were counted as productive reads. The public reads were run again by TCRdb, first through fastp at Q25 and then through MiXCR, and only productive beta chains were kept. Rows merge per CDR3 protein into single entries with the most common DNA and genes. The V and J calls, along with clone size, are taken from TCRdb and not from the paper's own processing. The sample table lists about 85,000 distinct CDR3 sequences, around three fifths of them with a count of one. Over 12% of the sample belongs to the ten largest clones.

Spanning cysteine to phenylalanine, the CDR3 consists of 15 amino acids. Of the read, only the CDR3 DNA is kept; its 45 bases are in frame from base 1. Between the V and J ends, shortened by 7 bases and 4 bases respectively, the junction contains 19 bases. The germline V gene encodes CDR1 SNHLY and CDR2 FYNNEI. This entry belongs to a study of tumor and adjacent non-tumor tissue in lung cancer listed by TCRdb under 2018. Background for the entire study: By cancer type, the cohort comprised approximately twelve adenocarcinoma patients, 2 squamous cell carcinoma patients and 1 small cell lung cancer patient. TCRbeta CDR3 sequencing was performed on about 30 paired specimens, with one tumor sample and one normal lung sample collected per patient. Sequencing generated a total of approximately 130,000,000 productive TCRbeta reads, averaging roughly 4.2 million reads per sample. The roughly 15 enrolled patients, of whom around 10 were men and 5 were women, were aged about 31 to 85 years and were diagnosed with TNM stage I to III disease. Bulk TCRbeta repertoires were compared between lung tumor tissue and matched distant non-tumor lung tissue obtained from 15 lung cancer patients. The paper as a whole reports these results and caveats: The top 100 clones accounted for a significantly larger cumulative portion of the repertoire in normal lung than in tumor tissue. TCR diversity was significantly higher in younger patients, and greater tumor TCR diversity was associated with shorter overall survival and shorter disease-free survival. The methods do not name the sequencing platform or mention unique molecular identifiers. Because peripheral blood was not sequenced, the blood TCRbeta repertoires of the lung cancer patients in the study went unexamined. Tumor tissue showed significantly higher TCR diversity (inverse Simpson) than normal lung tissue, at around 460 vs 160 (P = 0.0075, Mann-Whitney U test). Only around 15 patients were included in the cohort, and the need for larger samples and more detailed clinical data was noted by the authors.

Sequencing input: lung tumor tissue. The V and J genes are TRBV2 and TRBJ1-1; a weak D assignment points to TRBD1 (5 bases agree). The receptor was isolated from an older man with non-small cell lung cancer. CDR3 region: CASNKEEAGSTEAFF. The DNA sequence is TGTGCCAGCAATAAAGAGGAGGCAGGGAGCACTGAAGCTTTCTTT.